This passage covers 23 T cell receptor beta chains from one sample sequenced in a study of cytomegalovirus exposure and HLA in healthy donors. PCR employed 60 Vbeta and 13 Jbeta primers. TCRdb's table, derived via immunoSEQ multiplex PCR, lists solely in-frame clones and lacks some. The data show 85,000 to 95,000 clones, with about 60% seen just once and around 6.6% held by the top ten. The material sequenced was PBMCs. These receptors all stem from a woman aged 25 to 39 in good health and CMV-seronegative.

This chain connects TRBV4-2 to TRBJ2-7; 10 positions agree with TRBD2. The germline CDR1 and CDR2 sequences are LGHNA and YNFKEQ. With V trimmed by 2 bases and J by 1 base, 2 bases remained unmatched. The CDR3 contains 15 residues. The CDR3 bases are TGTGCCAGCAGCCAATGGACTAGCGGTTCCTACGAGCAGTACTTC. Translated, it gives CASSQWTSGSYEQYF.

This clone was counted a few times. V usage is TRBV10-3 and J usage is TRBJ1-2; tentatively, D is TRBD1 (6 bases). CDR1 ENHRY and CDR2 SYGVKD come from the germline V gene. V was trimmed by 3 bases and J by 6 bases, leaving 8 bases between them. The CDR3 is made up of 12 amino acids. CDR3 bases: TGTGCCATCAGTGATACAGGGAATGGCTACACCTTC. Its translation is CAISDTGNGYTF.

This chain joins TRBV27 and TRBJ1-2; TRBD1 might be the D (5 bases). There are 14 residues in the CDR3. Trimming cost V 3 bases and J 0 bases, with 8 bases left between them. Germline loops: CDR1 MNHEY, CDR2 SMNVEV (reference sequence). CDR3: CASSFMTANYGYTF. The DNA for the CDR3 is TGTGCCAGCAGTTTCATGACAGCTAACTATGGCTACACCTTC.

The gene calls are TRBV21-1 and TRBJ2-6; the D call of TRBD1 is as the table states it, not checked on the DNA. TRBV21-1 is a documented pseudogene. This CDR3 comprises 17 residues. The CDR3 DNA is TGTGCCAGCAGCAACCCCCCTGGCTGCTCTGGGGCCAACGTCCTGACTTTC. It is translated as CASSNPPGCSGANVLTF.

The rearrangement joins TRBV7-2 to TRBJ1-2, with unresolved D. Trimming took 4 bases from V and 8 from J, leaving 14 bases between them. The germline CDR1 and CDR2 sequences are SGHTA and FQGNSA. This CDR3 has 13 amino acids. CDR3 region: CASSSSGSRGYTF. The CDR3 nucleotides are TGTGCCAGCAGCTCATCCGGGTCAAGGGGCTACACCTTC.

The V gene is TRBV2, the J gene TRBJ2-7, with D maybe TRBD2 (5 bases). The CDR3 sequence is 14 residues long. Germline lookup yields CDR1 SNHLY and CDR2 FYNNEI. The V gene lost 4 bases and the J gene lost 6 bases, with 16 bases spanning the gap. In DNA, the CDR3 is TGTGCCAGCAGTGTCGGGCGGGCTTCCCGCGAGCAGTACTTC. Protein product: CASSVGRASREQYF.

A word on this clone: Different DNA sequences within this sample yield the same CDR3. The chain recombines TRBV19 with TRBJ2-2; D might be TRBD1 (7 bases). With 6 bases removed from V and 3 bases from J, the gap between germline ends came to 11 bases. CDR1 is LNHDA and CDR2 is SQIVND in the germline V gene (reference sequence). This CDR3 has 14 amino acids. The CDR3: CASRRDRDTGELFF. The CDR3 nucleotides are TGTGCCAGTAGGCGGGACAGAGACACCGGGGAGCTGTTTTTT.

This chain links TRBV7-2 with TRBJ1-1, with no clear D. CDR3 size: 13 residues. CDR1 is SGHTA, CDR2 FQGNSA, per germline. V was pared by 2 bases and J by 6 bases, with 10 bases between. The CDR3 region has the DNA TGTGCCAGCAGCTTAAGTGGGAGGGCTGAAGCTTTCTTT. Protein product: CASSLSGRAEAFF.

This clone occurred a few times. This CDR3 is CASSLTEGEQYF. For the CDR3, the DNA is TGTGCCAGCAGCTTAACAGAAGGAGAGCAGTACTTC. The chain is built from TRBV11-3 and TRBJ2-7; D is ambiguous. V lost 2 bases, J lost 7 bases, and 9 bases lay in between. This CDR3 comprises 12 residues. Germline-derived CDR1 and CDR2 are SGHNT and YENEEA.

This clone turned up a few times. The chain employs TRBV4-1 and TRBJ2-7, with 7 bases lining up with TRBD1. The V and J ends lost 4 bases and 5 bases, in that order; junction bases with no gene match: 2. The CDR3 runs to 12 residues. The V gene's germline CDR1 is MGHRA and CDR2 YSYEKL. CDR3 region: CASSRQGHEQYF. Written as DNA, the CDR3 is TGCGCCAGCAGCCGACAGGGCCACGAGCAGTACTTC.

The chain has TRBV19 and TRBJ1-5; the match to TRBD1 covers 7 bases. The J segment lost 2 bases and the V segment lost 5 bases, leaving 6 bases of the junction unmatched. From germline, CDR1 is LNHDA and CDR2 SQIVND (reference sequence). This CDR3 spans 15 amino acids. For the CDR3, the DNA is TGTGCCAGTAGTCTTAGTGACAGGGGCAATCAGCCCCAGCATTTT. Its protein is CASSLSDRGNQPQHF.

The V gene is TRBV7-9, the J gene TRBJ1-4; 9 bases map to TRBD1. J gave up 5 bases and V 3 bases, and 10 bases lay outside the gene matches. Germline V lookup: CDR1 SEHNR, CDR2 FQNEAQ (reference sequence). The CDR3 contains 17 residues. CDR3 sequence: CASSFPTGGSLNEKLFF. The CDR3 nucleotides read TGTGCCAGCAGCTTCCCCACAGGGGGCTCCCTAAATGAAAAACTGTTTTTT.

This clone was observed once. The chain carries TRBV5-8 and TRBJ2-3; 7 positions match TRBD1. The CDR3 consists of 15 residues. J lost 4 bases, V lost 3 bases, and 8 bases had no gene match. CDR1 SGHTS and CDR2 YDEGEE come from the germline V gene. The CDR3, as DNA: TGTGCCAGCAGCTCGACAGGGTGGGGTGCAGATACGCAGTATTTT. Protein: CASSSTGWGADTQYF.

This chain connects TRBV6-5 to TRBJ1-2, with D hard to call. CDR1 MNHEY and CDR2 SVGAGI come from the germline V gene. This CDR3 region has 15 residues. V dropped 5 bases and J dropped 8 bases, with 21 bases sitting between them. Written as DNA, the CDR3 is TGTGCCAGCAGTCCCAGGCCCGGGCCGGAGGTCGGCTACACCTTC. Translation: CASSPRPGPEVGYTF.

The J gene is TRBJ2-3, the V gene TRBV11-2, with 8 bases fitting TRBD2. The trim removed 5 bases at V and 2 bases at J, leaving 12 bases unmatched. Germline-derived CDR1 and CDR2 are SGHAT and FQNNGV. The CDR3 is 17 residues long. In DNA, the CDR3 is TGTGCCAGCAGCGCCCGCGGGAGCGGGAGCGACACAGATACGCAGTATTTT. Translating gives CASSARGSGSDTDTQYF. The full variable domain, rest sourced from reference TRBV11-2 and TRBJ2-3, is EAGVAQSPRYKIIEKRQSVAFWCNPISGHATLYWYQQILGQGPKLLIQFQNNGVVDDSQLPKDRFSAERLKGVDSTLKIQPAKLEDSAVYLCASSARGSGSDTDTQYFGPGTRLTVL.

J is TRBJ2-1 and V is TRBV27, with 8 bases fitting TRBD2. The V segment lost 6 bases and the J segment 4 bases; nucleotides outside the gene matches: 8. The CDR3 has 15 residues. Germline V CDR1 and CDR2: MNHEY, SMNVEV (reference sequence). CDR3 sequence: CASSGSVAGYNEQFF. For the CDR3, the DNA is TGTGCCAGCAGCGGTTCGGTAGCGGGGTACAATGAGCAGTTCTTC.

Written as DNA, the CDR3 is TGTGCCAGTACCCCTCGACAGGGCTCCTACAATGAGCAGTTCTTC. It yields the protein CASTPRQGSYNEQFF. This rearrangement joins TRBV19 to TRBJ2-1; 7 nucleotides align to TRBD1. CDR3 length equals 15 residues. V dropped 7 bases and J dropped 0; count of bases not matched to a gene: 6. CDR1 and CDR2 (germline): LNHDA, SQIVND (reference sequence). Based on the CDR3 plus reference TRBV19 and TRBJ2-1, the full variable domain is DGGITQSPKYLFRKEGQNVTLSCEQNLNHDAMYWYRQDPGQGLRLIYYSQIVNDFQKGDIAEGYSVSREKKESFPLTVTSAQKNPTAFYLCASTPRQGSYNEQFFGPGTRLTVL.

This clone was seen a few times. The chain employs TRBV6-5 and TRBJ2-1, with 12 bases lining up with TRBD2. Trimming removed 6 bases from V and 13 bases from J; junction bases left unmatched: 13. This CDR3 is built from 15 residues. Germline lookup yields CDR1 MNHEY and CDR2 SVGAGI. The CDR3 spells CASRRLAGEPSEQFF. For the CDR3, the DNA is TGTGCCAGCAGACGACTAGCGGGGGAGCCATCAGAACAGTTCTTC.

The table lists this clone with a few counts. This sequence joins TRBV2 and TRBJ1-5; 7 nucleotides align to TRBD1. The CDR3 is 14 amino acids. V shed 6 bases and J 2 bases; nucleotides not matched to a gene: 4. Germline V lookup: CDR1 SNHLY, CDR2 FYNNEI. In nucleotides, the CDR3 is TGTGCCAGCAGACTTGGACAGGGCAATCAGCCCCAGCATTTT. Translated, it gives CASRLGQGNQPQHF.

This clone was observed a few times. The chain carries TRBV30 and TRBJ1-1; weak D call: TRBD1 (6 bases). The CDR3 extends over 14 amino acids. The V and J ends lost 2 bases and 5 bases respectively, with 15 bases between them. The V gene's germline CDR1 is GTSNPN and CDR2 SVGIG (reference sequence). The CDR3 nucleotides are TGTGCCTGGAGTCTGGCCAGGGGTTTAACTGAAGCTTTCTTT. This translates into CAWSLARGLTEAFF.

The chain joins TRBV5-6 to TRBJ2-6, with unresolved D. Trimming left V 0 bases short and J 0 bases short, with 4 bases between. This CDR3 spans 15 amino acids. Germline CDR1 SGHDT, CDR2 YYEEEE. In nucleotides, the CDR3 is TGTGCCAGCAGCTTGGCCATCTCTGGGGCCAACGTCCTGACTTTC. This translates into CASSLAISGANVLTF.

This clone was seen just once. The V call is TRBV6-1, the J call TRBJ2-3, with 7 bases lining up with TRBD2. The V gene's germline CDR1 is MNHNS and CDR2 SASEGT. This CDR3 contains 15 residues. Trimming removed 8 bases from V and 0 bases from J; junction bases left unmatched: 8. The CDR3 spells CASCMASGSTDTQYF. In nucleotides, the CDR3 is TGTGCCAGCTGTATGGCTAGCGGTAGCACAGATACGCAGTATTTT.

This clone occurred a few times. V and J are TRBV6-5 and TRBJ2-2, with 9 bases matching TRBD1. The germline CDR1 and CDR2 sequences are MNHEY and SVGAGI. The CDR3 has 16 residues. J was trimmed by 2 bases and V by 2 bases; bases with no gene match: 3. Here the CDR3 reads CASSYPGQGNTGELFF. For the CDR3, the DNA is TGTGCCAGCAGTTACCCGGGACAGGGAAACACCGGGGAGCTGTTTTTT.